The 2 T cell receptor beta chains in this list originate from one sample, sequenced in a study of PD-L1 blockade in urothelial cancer. TCRdb's table, derived via immunoSEQ multiplex PCR, lists solely in-frame clones and lacks some. Of roughly 130,000 clones in the sample, less than 85% were seen once. Indicated time point: pretreatment peripheral blood. Sample: PBMCs, taken around atezolizumab (anti-PD-L1) treatment. These receptors were taken from a man aged 50-60 years with urothelial cancer.

The V and J genes are TRBV29-1 and TRBJ2-2, with D possibly matching TRBD2 (6 bases). Deletions cut 2 bases from V and 4 bases from J, with 14 bases between. CDR3 length: 15 residues. Germline assignment: CDR1 SQVTM and CDR2 ANQGSEA. This CDR3 reads CSVETGGVRTGELFF. For the CDR3, the DNA is TGCAGCGTTGAAACAGGAGGGGTTCGCACCGGGGAGCTGTTTTTT.

This sequence joins TRBV7-3 and TRBJ2-5; D gene ambiguous. Trimming cost V 6 bases and J 7 bases, with 12 bases left between them. The CDR3 totals 12 residues. The germline CDR1 and CDR2 sequences are SGHTA and FQGTGA. The CDR3 sequence is CASSESGGTQYF. In DNA form, the CDR3 reads TGTGCCAGCAGTGAGTCCGGTGGGACCCAGTACTTC.